Listed below are T cell receptor beta chains from one sample, sequenced in a study of prognosis after radiotherapy for stage I lung cancer. A single record per CDR3 protein comes from TCRdb applying MiXCR to the multiplex PCR reads. Of fewer than 40,000 distinct CDR3 sequences in the sample, 30% to 35% were seen once. The sequencing here drew on PBMCs, taken before or after stereotactic body radiation therapy (not recorded which). The origin of the receptors is a donor aged 50 or older with non-small cell lung cancer. The CDR3 runs from the conserved cysteine through the conserved F or W. A D gene is named only where the DNA matches it firmly. Some rows have no size entry. The others give once, few or many, or a class for an expanded clone.

clone size,D gene,J gene,V gene,CDR3 DNA,CDR3 protein
many,TRBD2,TRBJ2-1,TRBV11-2,TGTGCCAGCAGCTTACAACTAGCGGGAGGCCACAATGAGCAGTTCTTC,CASSLQLAGGHNEQFF
many,.,TRBJ2-6,TRBV30,TGTGCCTGGATAGGCGGGGCCAACGTCCTGACTTTC,CAWIGGANVLTF
many,TRBD1,TRBJ1-1,TRBV30,TGTGCCTGGCAGACAGGGATCGAAGCTTTCTTT,CAWQTGIEAFF
many,TRBD1,TRBJ1-1,TRBV3-1,TGTGCCAGCAGCCTTTATCCCGGGACAGGGGTTACTGAAGCTTTCTTT,CASSLYPGTGVTEAFF
.,.,TRBJ2-3,TRBV20-1,TGCAGTGCCCTCTATATTGGCACAGATACGCAGTATTTT,CSALYIGTDTQYF
.,.,TRBJ2-2,TRBV28,TGTGCCACCCAAATGTGGCGGAGGGCCGGGGAGCTGCTTTTT,CATQMWRRAGELLF
.,.,TRBJ2-7,TRBV11-2,TGTGCCAGCAGCCCCACCGACGGGCCCTACGAGCAGTACTTC,CASSPTDGPYEQYF
many,.,TRBJ1-6,TRBV7-9,TGTGCCAGCAGCTTCCGGGACGGTGCCCGCGGAGATTCACCCCTCCACTTT,CASSFRDGARGDSPLHF
many,TRBD2,TRBJ2-5,TRBV9,TGTGCCAGCAGCGTAGATGGGAGGGACCCAGAGACCCAGTACTTC,CASSVDGRDPETQYF
once,TRBD2,TRBJ2-3,TRBV12-3/TRBV12-4,TGTGCCAGCAGCCCGGGGCGGGGGAGCACAGATACGCAGTATTTT,CASSPGRGSTDTQYF
medium-sized,.,TRBJ1-2,TRBV7-9,TGTGCCAGCAGCGTCGGTAGGGTCTATGGCTACACCTTC,CASSVGRVYGYTF
many,TRBD1,TRBJ2-6,TRBV30,TGTGCCTGGAGTGTATCATCCCCTACAAGACAGGGCCCGTGGTCTGGGGCCAACGTCCTGACTTTC,CAWSVSSPTRQGPWSGANVLTF
.,TRBD1,TRBJ1-1,TRBV4-2,TGTGCCAGCAGCCGAAGTGGCGGGACAGGGGGTCGCACTGAAGCTTTCTTT,CASSRSGGTGGRTEAFF
many,TRBD2,TRBJ2-1,TRBV29-1,TGCAGCTCTAGCGGGAACTACAATGAGCAGTTCTTC,CSSSGNYNEQFF
many,.,TRBJ2-3,TRBV28,TGTGCCAGCAGCACCCTAGGGGCAGGATTGTCAGATACGCAGTATTTT,CASSTLGAGLSDTQYF
.,TRBD1,TRBJ2-7,TRBV28,TGTGCCAGCGTAAATAGGGGGCTCAGATACGAGCAGTACTTC,CASVNRGLRYEQYF
many,.,TRBJ1-2,TRBV29-1,TGCAGCGTTGACGGGCCGGACAGCCGAAACTATGGCTACACCTTC,CSVDGPDSRNYGYTF
many,TRBD2,TRBJ2-1,TRBV7-8,TGTGCCAGCAGCTCTACTAGCGGAAGCTCCTACAATGAGCAGTTCTTC,CASSSTSGSSYNEQFF
.,TRBD1,TRBJ1-3,TRBV18,TGTGCCAGCTCACCGGGCAGGGGGCAGATGAGAAACACCATATATTTT,CASSPGRGQMRNTIYF
.,TRBD2,TRBJ2-1,TRBV6-1,TGTGCCAGCCGCCTGATAGTGACCAGCGGGAGGGACCATCGCAATGAGCAGTTCTTC,CASRLIVTSGRDHRNEQFF
many,.,TRBJ2-5,TRBV19,TGTGCCAGTAGTATCTGGGGAGAGACCCAGTACTTC,CASSIWGETQYF
many,TRBD1,TRBJ1-5,TRBV12-3/TRBV12-4,TGTGCCAGCAGTTCCGACAGGGTAAATCAGCCCCAGCATTTT,CASSSDRVNQPQHF
many,TRBD2,TRBJ2-3,TRBV9,TGTGCCAGCAGCCCTCGGACTAGCGGGGCTAGCACAGATACGCAGTATTTT,CASSPRTSGASTDTQYF
many,TRBD2,TRBJ2-1,TRBV3-1,TGTGCCAGCAGCCTCAGGGAGGGTTGGAATGAGCAGTTCTTC,CASSLREGWNEQFF
many,.,TRBJ2-3,TRBV30,TGTGCCTGGAGTAAGCTAGCGCTGAGCACAGATACGCAGTATTTT,CAWSKLALSTDTQYF
many,TRBD1,TRBJ2-2,TRBV5-4,TGTGCCAGCAGCTTTAACAGGGGAGCGAACACCGGGGAGCTGTTTTTT,CASSFNRGANTGELFF
many,.,TRBJ2-3,TRBV11-3,TGTGCCAGCAGCTTGACTACCACCACAGATACGCAGTATTTT,CASSLTTTTDTQYF
many,.,TRBJ2-3,TRBV30,TGTGCCTGGAGTTTTGGGACCAGCACAGATACGCAGTATTTT,CAWSFGTSTDTQYF
once,.,TRBJ2-1,TRBV7-3,TGTGCCAGCAGCCCGAGACTAGACTACAACGAGCAGTTCTTC,CASSPRLDYNEQFF
many,.,TRBJ2-3,TRBV12-3/TRBV12-4,TGTGCCAGCAGTTTAGGGGGGGGCACAGATACGCAGTATTTT,CASSLGGGTDTQYF
.,.,TRBJ1-6,TRBV6-1,TGTGCTAGCAGTCAACTCGGAGTTAATTCACCCCTCCACTTT,CASSQLGVNSPLHF
many,.,TRBJ1-1,TRBV9,TGTGCCAGCAGCGTAACAGGTGACGGTCTCACTGAAGCTTTCTTT,CASSVTGDGLTEAFF
many,TRBD2,TRBJ2-4,TRBV19,TGTGCCAGTAGTATAGGTCGAGCGGGAGGAAACATTCAGTACTTC,CASSIGRAGGNIQYF
.,TRBD2,TRBJ2-3,TRBV19,TGTGCCAGCAGCCCCTGGACTAGCGGTACAGATACGCAGTATTTT,CASSPWTSGTDTQYF
many,.,TRBJ2-7,TRBV3-1,TGTGCCAGCAGCCGAGGGGACGCGGCCTACGAGCAGTACTTC,CASSRGDAAYEQYF
many,TRBD1,TRBJ1-2,TRBV29-1,TGCAGCGTTGATCAAGGCAGGGGGTTCTACACCTTC,CSVDQGRGFYTF
many,.,TRBJ2-3,TRBV5-1,TGCGCCAGCAGCTTTGCCGGGGGCACAGATACGCAGTATTTT,CASSFAGGTDTQYF
.,.,TRBJ2-7,TRBV7-9,TGTGCCAGCAGCGTCGGACCGCTTAGCTACGAGCGGTACTTC,CASSVGPLSYERYF
many,.,TRBJ2-5,TRBV9,TGTGCCAGCAGCGTAACCGGGGAGACCCAGTACTTC,CASSVTGETQYF
many,.,TRBJ1-2,TRBV10-3,TGTGCCACCTCGGACACCGCTAACTATGGCTACACCTTC,CATSDTANYGYTF
many,TRBD1,TRBJ1-4,TRBV3-1,TGTGCCAGCAGTCAGGGGGGCGAAGAAAAACTGTTTTTT,CASSQGGEEKLFF
many,.,TRBJ2-2,TRBV19,TGTGCCAGTAGGCCCAGGGACTTTACCGGGGAGCTGTTTTTT,CASRPRDFTGELFF
few,.,TRBJ2-1,TRBV19,TGTGCCAGTACCACGCGAGGTAGTTTAGGTGATGAGCAGTTCTTC,CASTTRGSLGDEQFF
many,TRBD2,TRBJ2-5,TRBV6-9,TGTGCCAGCAGTTCCGTTGGCGGGAGTAGGGAGACCCAGTACTTC,CASSSVGGSRETQYF
many,.,TRBJ2-5,TRBV12-3/TRBV12-4,TGTGCCAGCAGCCTCAGGGTACAAGAGACCCAGTACTTC,CASSLRVQETQYF
.,TRBD1,TRBJ2-2,TRBV6-4,TGTGCCAGCAGCCTTGAGGACAGGGGCACCTTGGAGCTGTTTTTT,CASSLEDRGTLELFF
many,TRBD2,TRBJ2-7,TRBV5-1,TGCGCCAGCAGCTTGGGGACTAGCGGATCCTACGAGCAGTACTTC,CASSLGTSGSYEQYF
many,TRBD1,TRBJ1-2,TRBV29-1,TGCAGCGTTGAGGGAGGACAGGGCACTTTCGGCTACACCTTC,CSVEGGQGTFGYTF
many,TRBD2,TRBJ2-3,TRBV4-1,TGCGCCAGCAGCCAGCCGGGACTATCTGGCCATACGCAGTATTTT,CASSQPGLSGHTQYF
.,TRBD1,TRBJ2-6,TRBV6-1,TGTGCCAGCATCCTACAGGGGGCAGGGACTGGGGCCAACGTCCTGACTTTC,CASILQGAGTGANVLTF